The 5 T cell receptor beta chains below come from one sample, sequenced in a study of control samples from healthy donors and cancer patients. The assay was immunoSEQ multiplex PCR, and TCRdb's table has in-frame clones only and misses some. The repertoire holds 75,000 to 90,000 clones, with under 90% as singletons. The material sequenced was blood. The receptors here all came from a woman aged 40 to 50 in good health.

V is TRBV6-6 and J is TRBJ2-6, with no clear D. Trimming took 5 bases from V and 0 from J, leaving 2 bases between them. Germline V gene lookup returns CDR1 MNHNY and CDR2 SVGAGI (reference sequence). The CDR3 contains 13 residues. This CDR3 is CASSGSGANVLTF. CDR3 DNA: TGTGCCAGCAGTGGCTCTGGGGCCAACGTCCTGACTTTC.

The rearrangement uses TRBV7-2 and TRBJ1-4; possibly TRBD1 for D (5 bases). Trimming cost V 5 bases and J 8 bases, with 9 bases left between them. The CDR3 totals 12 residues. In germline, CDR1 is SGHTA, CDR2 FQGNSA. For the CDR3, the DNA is TGTGCCAGCAGCCCAAGGGGCGAAAAACTGTTTTTT. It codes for CASSPRGEKLFF.

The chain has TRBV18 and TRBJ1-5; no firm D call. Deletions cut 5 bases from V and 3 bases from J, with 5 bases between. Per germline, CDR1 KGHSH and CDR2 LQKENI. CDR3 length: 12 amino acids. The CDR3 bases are TGTGCCAGCTCAACATACAATCAGCCCCAGCATTTT. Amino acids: CASSTYNQPQHF.

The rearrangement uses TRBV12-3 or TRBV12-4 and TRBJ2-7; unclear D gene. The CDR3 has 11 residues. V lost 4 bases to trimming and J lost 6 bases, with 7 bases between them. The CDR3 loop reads CASSYQAEQYF. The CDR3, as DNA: TGTGCCAGCAGTTATCAGGCCGAGCAGTACTTC.

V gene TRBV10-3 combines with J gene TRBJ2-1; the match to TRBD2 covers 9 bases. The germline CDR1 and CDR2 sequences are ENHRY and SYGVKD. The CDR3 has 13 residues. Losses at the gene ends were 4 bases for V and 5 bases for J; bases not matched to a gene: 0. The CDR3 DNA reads TGTGCCATCAGTGGACTAGCGGACAATGAGCAGTTCTTC. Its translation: CAISGLADNEQFF.